One and the same sample provided the 19 T cell receptor beta chains below, sequenced in a study of beta chain features in type 1 diabetes. Points from the study as a whole: Moderate yet significant TCRB CDR3 shortening was seen in Type 1 diabetes patients in all four CD4+ subsets.

Expressed TCRB transcripts were sequenced, since all the RNA that had been isolated was reverse transcribed. The table came from immunoSEQ multiplex PCR; TCRdb's copy has only in-frame clones and leaves some out. The profile covers 640,000 or so clones, with around 15% appearing a single time and approximately 0.043% taken by the ten largest. The antigens for these receptors are not known. Sequencing was carried out using naive CD4+ T cells from blood. The receptor source for this set is a man aged 18-30 years with type 1 diabetes.

This chain joins TRBV6-6 and TRBJ1-5; D is ambiguous. The CDR3 has 16 amino acids. Germline V CDR1 and CDR2: MNHNY, SVGAGI (reference sequence). The V end was cut by 0 bases, the J end by 0 bases, with 9 bases between. CDR3 sequence: CASSYSRQVSNQPQHF. The CDR3 bases are TGTGCCAGCAGTTACTCTCGGCAGGTTAGCAATCAGCCCCAGCATTTT.

The chain links TRBV6-5 to TRBJ1-2, with 10 bases aligning to TRBD1. CDR1 MNHEY and CDR2 SVGAGI come from the germline V gene. The CDR3 runs 15 residues. V lost 8 bases, J lost 5 bases, and 11 bases stayed unmatched. CDR3 in DNA: TGTGCCAGCGAAGGGTCGACAGGGGGCGGATATGGCTACACCTTC. It is translated as CASEGSTGGGYGYTF.

This clone turned up a few times. The V and J genes are TRBV7-6 and TRBJ1-5, with D tentatively TRBD1 (5 bases). The CDR3 extends over 15 amino acids. Germline V gives CDR1 SGHVS, CDR2 FNYEAQ. V was pared by 5 bases and J by 3 bases, with 14 bases between. The CDR3 DNA follows: TGTGCCAGCAGCCCTAGTCGGGGCATCAATCAGCCCCAGCATTTT. It yields the protein CASSPSRGINQPQHF.

This clone was detected a few times. This chain uses TRBV4-3 with TRBJ1-2; TRBD1 might be the D (5 bases). The CDR3 is made up of 15 amino acids. The V end lost 5 bases, the J end lost 4 bases, and 17 bases lay between the germline ends. Looked up from germline, CDR1 is LGHNA and CDR2 is YSLEER. CDR3 protein: CASSISPGGSYGYTF. For the CDR3, the DNA is TGCGCCAGCAGCATATCCCCGGGGGGTAGCTATGGCTACACCTTC.

This clone was picked up a small number of times. J is TRBJ2-5 and V is TRBV6-1; D possibly corresponds to TRBD2 (6 bases). V gave up 4 bases and J gave up 5 bases, with 8 bases separating them. The germline V gene encodes CDR1 MNHNS and CDR2 SASEGT. The CDR3 runs 12 residues. CDR3 bases: TGTGCCAGCAGTGCGGGAGTGGAGACCCAGTACTTC. Its translation is CASSAGVETQYF.

This clone was observed a handful of times. This chain joins TRBV29-1 and TRBJ2-7; 11 positions match TRBD2. The CDR3 is 14 residues long. Germline trimming cut 4 bases from V and 6 bases from J; bases unmatched to any gene: 8. CDR1 and CDR2 (germline): SQVTM, ANQGSEA. The CDR3 DNA sequence: TGCAGCGTTGTTAATACTAGCGGGAGTCGCGAGCAGTACTTC. This codes for CSVVNTSGSREQYF.

The sample holds a few counts of this clone. The V and J genes are TRBV11-2 and TRBJ1-1; D gene unclear. This CDR3 spans 13 amino acids. V was cut by 0 bases and J by 2 bases, with 4 bases left in between. Germline V CDR1 and CDR2: SGHAT, FQNNGV. CDR3 residues: CASSLDGNTEAFF. The CDR3 DNA reads as TGTGCCAGCAGCTTAGACGGTAACACTGAAGCTTTCTTT.

V gene TRBV5-5 combines with J gene TRBJ2-6; the D is unclear. The CDR3 contains 15 residues. CDR1 is SGHKS and CDR2 is YYEKEE in the germline V gene (reference sequence). The V end was cut by 3 bases, the J end by 0 bases, with 7 bases between. CDR3 DNA: TGTGCCAGCAGCTCACGCAGCTCTGGGGCCAACGTCCTGACTTTC. Protein: CASSSRSSGANVLTF.

This clone has just a few counts. This chain connects TRBV10-3 to TRBJ2-3; D perhaps matches TRBD2 (6 bases). With 8 bases removed from V and 5 bases from J, the gap between germline ends came to 8 bases. CDR3 length: 11 amino acids. Germline V gene sequence: CDR1 ENHRY, CDR2 SYGVKD. In DNA form, the CDR3 reads TGTGCCATCGCGGGGAGAGATACGCAGTATTTT. It translates to CAIAGRDTQYF.

This clone has a handful of counts. The chain uses TRBV7-9 and TRBJ1-1; 7 nucleotides line up with TRBD1. This CDR3 has 15 amino acids. Germline loops: CDR1 SEHNR, CDR2 FQNEAQ (reference sequence). V was clipped by 4 bases and J by 0 bases; unmatched bases: 5. The CDR3 spells CASSSWGQMNTEAFF. For the CDR3, the DNA is TGTGCCAGCAGCTCATGGGGACAGATGAACACTGAAGCTTTCTTT.

This chain links TRBV6-5 with TRBJ2-3; D gene ambiguous. CDR1 is MNHEY, CDR2 SVGAGI, per germline. V was shortened by 6 bases and J by 6 bases, with 13 bases between the two germline ends. The CDR3 runs to 13 residues. The CDR3, as DNA: TGTGCCAGCAGGCTAACAACGCGGGATACGCAGTATTTT. It encodes CASRLTTRDTQYF.

In nucleotides, the CDR3 is TGTGCCAGCAGTGACGCGGGGACAGGCAACTATGGCTACACCTTC. It translates to CASSDAGTGNYGYTF. The chain is built from TRBV25-1 and TRBJ1-2; 8 nucleotides match TRBD1. After removal of 3 bases from V and 2 bases from J, the junction contained 5 bases not matched to a gene. From germline, CDR1 is MGHDK and CDR2 SYGVNS. The CDR3 consists of 15 residues.

The chain employs TRBV4-2 and TRBJ1-3; a possible D gene is TRBD1 (5 bases). The CDR3 consists of 14 residues. The ends were cut back, 4 bases at V and 2 bases at J, with 9 bases in the middle. CDR1 and CDR2 from the germline V gene are LGHNA and YNFKEQ. Here the CDR3 DNA reads TGTGCCAGCAGCCGCCGGACACCTGGAAACACCATATATTTT. Amino acid sequence: CASSRRTPGNTIYF.

This chain connects TRBV5-1 to TRBJ2-7; 11 nucleotides match TRBD2. The CDR3 extends over 15 amino acids. CDR1 and CDR2 from the germline V gene are SGHRS and YFSETQ. The V gene end was trimmed by 4 bases and the J gene end by 3 bases; junction bases not matched to a gene: 6. CDR3 bases: TGCGCCAGCAGCAGAACTAGCGGGGGAGTCTACGAGCAGTACTTC. Translated, it gives CASSRTSGGVYEQYF.

This clone was counted between two and nine times. This chain connects TRBV27 to TRBJ1-4; TRBD1 matches at 7 bases. V dropped 3 bases and J dropped 0; count of bases not matched to a gene: 4. This CDR3 is built from 16 residues. Germline V CDR1 and CDR2: MNHEY, SMNVEV (reference sequence). CDR3 sequence: CASSFTGAATNEKLFF. The CDR3, as DNA: TGTGCCAGCAGTTTTACAGGGGCTGCAACTAATGAAAAACTGTTTTTT.

The chain combines TRBV4-3 with TRBJ1-2; D remains unclear. The CDR3 sequence is 16 residues long. Trimming pared 1 base from V and 8 bases from J, leaving 20 bases between. The germline CDR1 and CDR2 sequences are LGHNA and YSLEER. DNA of the CDR3: TGCGCCAGCAGCCAAGTCCTTCACGCCTTTGAAGGAGGCTACACCTTC. It codes for CASSQVLHAFEGGYTF.

The CDR3 nucleotides read TGTGCCAGCAGTTTATTCGGGGACAGGCTACTCTCTGGAAACACCATATATTTT. As protein: CASSLFGDRLLSGNTIYF. The chain recombines TRBV27 with TRBJ1-3; TRBD1 matches 8 bases. V lost 1 base and J lost 0; bases outside the gene matches: 8. Germline V gene sequence: CDR1 MNHEY, CDR2 SMNVEV (reference sequence). The CDR3 loop spans 18 amino acids.

This clone has a handful of counts. Other nucleotide sequences from this sample produce the same CDR3. The chain has TRBV4-3 and TRBJ2-3, with D possibly being TRBD1 (5 bases). The CDR3 runs to 13 residues. Germline V CDR1 and CDR2: LGHNA, YSLEER. V lost 3 bases to trimming and J lost 2 bases, with 6 bases between them. Here the CDR3 DNA reads TGCGCCAGCAGCCAGACAGCCACAGATACGCAGTATTTT. Its protein is CASSQTATDTQYF.

This clone was recorded once. This chain joins TRBV7-6 and TRBJ2-7; possibly TRBD2 for D (5 bases). Trimming removed 3 bases at V and 7 bases at J, with 13 bases between. There are 13 residues in the CDR3. Germline lookup yields CDR1 SGHVS and CDR2 FNYEAQ. The CDR3: CASSFYISGEQYF. The CDR3 coding sequence is TGTGCCAGCAGCTTTTATATATCGGGGGAGCAGTACTTC.